Below, 32 T cell receptor beta chains from the same sample are listed, as sequenced in a study of tumor-infiltrating lymphocytes in localized non-small cell lung cancer. Clones were sequenced by immunoSEQ multiplex PCR, and TCRdb holds only the in-frame ones, with some missing. The profile covers about 24,000 clones, with around 64% appearing a single time and more than 5% taken by the ten largest. What was sequenced was lung tumor tissue. The receptors come from a human donor with non-small cell lung cancer.

This chain uses TRBV4-1 with TRBJ1-3; 9 bases are a match to TRBD1. Germline CDR1 and CDR2: MGHRA and YSYEKL. This CDR3 is 16 amino acids long. The ends lost 1 base at V and 5 bases at J; junction bases unmatched: 6. The CDR3 protein is CASSQGWTGDRNTIYF. CDR3 DNA: TGCGCCAGCAGCCAAGGTTGGACAGGGGATCGAAACACCATATATTTT.

There are a few counts of this clone. The chain employs TRBV5-1 and TRBJ2-7; tentative D call: TRBD1 (6 bases). Germline-derived CDR1 and CDR2 are SGHRS and YFSETQ. There are 15 residues in the CDR3. V gave up 2 bases and J gave up 5 bases, with 17 bases separating them. CDR3 in DNA: TGCGCCAGCAGCTTCCAGGGGATCGGCGAGGACGAGCAGTACTTC. It yields the protein CASSFQGIGEDEQYF.

V gene TRBV6-6 combines with J gene TRBJ2-5; 7 nucleotides agree with TRBD1. V lost 2 bases, J lost 5 bases, and 2 bases stayed unmatched. This CDR3 has 13 amino acids. The germline V gene has CDR1 MNHNY and CDR2 SVGAGI (reference sequence). CDR3 protein: CASSYNRGETQYF. The CDR3 bases are TGTGCCAGCAGTTACAACAGGGGCGAGACCCAGTACTTC.

This rearrangement joins TRBV6-6 to TRBJ2-6; unclear D gene. This CDR3 spans 15 amino acids. CDR1 MNHNY and CDR2 SVGAGI come from the germline V gene (reference sequence). V was shortened by 7 bases and J by 0 bases, with 10 bases between the two germline ends. The CDR3 DNA is TGTGCCAGCACCCTGAATCCCTCTGGGGCCAACGTCCTGACTTTC. It is translated as CASTLNPSGANVLTF.

The V and J genes are TRBV19 and TRBJ1-1, with a possible D match to TRBD1 (5 bases). The CDR3 totals 13 residues. The V and J ends lost 0 bases and 5 bases respectively, with 7 bases between them. The germline V gene has CDR1 LNHDA and CDR2 SQIVND (reference sequence). The CDR3 bases are TGTGCCAGTAGTATAGAAGGGGAAACTGAAGCTTTCTTT. Translating gives CASSIEGETEAFF.

J is TRBJ1-1 and V is TRBV13, with a possible D match to TRBD1 (5 bases). The CDR3 has 15 residues. Trimming took 5 bases from V and 6 from J, leaving 19 bases between them. Germline CDR1 is PRHDT and CDR2 is FYEKMQ (reference sequence). In nucleotides, the CDR3 is TGTGCCAGCAGCGGGGGGTACTTGCGACTTTCTGAAGCTTTCTTT. It encodes CASSGGYLRLSEAFF.

This clone was seen only a few times. This chain connects TRBV29-1 to TRBJ1-4, with D possibly being TRBD1 (6 bases). Germline V gene data show CDR1 as SQVTM and CDR2 as ANQGSEA. The CDR3 length is 14 residues. With 5 bases removed from V and 7 bases from J, the gap between germline ends came to 17 bases. The CDR3 spells CSVPLKQGCEKLFF. Here the CDR3 DNA reads TGCAGCGTTCCCCTTAAACAGGGTTGTGAAAAACTGTTTTTT. Full variable domain (outside the CDR3, taken from reference TRBV29-1 and TRBJ1-4): SAVISQKPSRDICQRGTSLTIQCQVDSQVTMMFWYRQQPGQSLTLIATANQGSEATYESGFVIDKFPISRPNLTFSTLTVSNMSPEDSSIYLCSVPLKQGCEKLFFGSGTQLSVL.

This clone has only a few counts. The V and J genes are TRBV9 and TRBJ1-1, with D tentatively TRBD1 (5 bases). Germline V CDR1 and CDR2: SGDLS, YYNGEE. Between the trimmed V and J ends, which lost 0 bases and 1 base, there was a span of 16 bases. This CDR3 is 17 amino acids long. CDR3 in amino acids: CASSVESSRVRNTEAFF. The CDR3, as DNA: TGTGCCAGCAGCGTAGAATCGAGCAGGGTTCGGAACACTGAAGCTTTCTTT.

The genes are TRBV6-1 and TRBJ2-2; D is undetermined. In germline, CDR1 is MNHNS, CDR2 SASEGT. With 6 bases removed from V and 5 bases from J, the gap between germline ends came to 13 bases. This CDR3 comprises 14 residues. The CDR3 bases are TGTGCCAGCAGGCCCCTAACTGGGACCGGGGAGCTGTTTTTT. As protein: CASRPLTGTGELFF.

This clone was recorded a few times. The chain carries TRBV2 and TRBJ1-1; TRBD1 matches 8 bases. This CDR3 is 12 amino acids long. Germline CDR1 SNHLY, CDR2 FYNNEI. The ends lost 8 bases at V and 4 bases at J; junction bases unmatched: 3. The CDR3 nucleotides are TGTGCCAGCCGACAGGGGACCACTGAAGCTTTCTTT. Translated: CASRQGTTEAFF.

This clone turned up a few times. The V call is TRBV5-1, the J call TRBJ2-7; D gene unclear. Germline loops: CDR1 SGHRS, CDR2 YFSETQ. Deletions cut 0 bases from V and 2 bases from J, with 6 bases between. The CDR3 has 13 amino acids. As DNA, the CDR3 is TGCGCCAGCAGCTTGGACACTCCCTACGAGCAGTACTTC. This gives the protein CASSLDTPYEQYF.

CDR3 DNA sequence: TGCGCCAGCAGCGTACAGGTTAACACCGGGGAGCTGTTTTTT. This encodes CASSVQVNTGELFF. The genes are TRBV5-1 and TRBJ2-2, with D maybe TRBD1 (5 bases). The V end was cut by 4 bases, the J end by 2 bases, with 9 bases between. CDR1 and CDR2 (germline): SGHRS, YFSETQ. This CDR3 is 14 amino acids long.

This chain connects TRBV30 to TRBJ1-3; tentative D call: TRBD1 (5 bases). The length of the CDR3 is 16 residues. Germline V gene lookup returns CDR1 GTSNPN and CDR2 SVGIG (reference sequence). Trimming took off 0 bases at V and 0 bases at J, with 12 bases between the two ends. The CDR3 DNA sequence: TGTGCCTGGAGTGTACGGCAGGGATTCTCTGGAAACACCATATATTTT. Its protein product is CAWSVRQGFSGNTIYF.

This chain joins TRBV5-1 and TRBJ2-7; TRBD1 matches at 9 bases. The CDR3 length is 16 residues. Germline trimming cut 4 bases from V and 3 bases from J; bases unmatched to any gene: 11. CDR1 and CDR2 from the germline V gene are SGHRS and YFSETQ. CDR3 residues: CASSATWTGDSYEQYF. The DNA of the CDR3 is TGCGCCAGCAGCGCTACCTGGACAGGGGACAGCTACGAGCAGTACTTC.

V and J are TRBV5-1 and TRBJ2-1, with 9 bases aligning to TRBD2. The V segment lost 5 bases and the J segment 9 bases; nucleotides outside the gene matches: 12. The CDR3 is made up of 15 amino acids. The germline CDR1 and CDR2 sequences are SGHRS and YFSETQ. CDR3 coding DNA: TGCGCCAGCAGTCAGGGACTAGCTGAATTGAGTGAGCAGTTCTTC. It specifies CASSQGLAELSEQFF.

This clone is a singleton in its sample. The gene calls are TRBV9 and TRBJ2-7; possibly TRBD1 for D (6 bases). Germline V lookup: CDR1 SGDLS, CDR2 YYNGEE. CDR3 size: 13 residues. V lost 0 bases and J lost 7, with 11 bases in between. DNA of the CDR3: TGTGCCAGCAGCGTAGATCAGGGGTGGGAGCAGTACTTC. Protein sequence: CASSVDQGWEQYF.

This clone occurred a few times. V is TRBV7-2 and J is TRBJ1-1; tentatively, D is TRBD1 (6 bases). Trimming cost V 5 bases and J 3 bases, with 13 bases left between them. The CDR3 has 14 residues. Looked up from germline, CDR1 is SGHTA and CDR2 is FQGNSA. Here the CDR3 DNA reads TGTGCCAGCAGCCTAGGGGGAAGGTACACTGAAGCTTTCTTT. It is translated as CASSLGGRYTEAFF.

The chain uses TRBV5-1 and TRBJ2-1; D is uncertain. The ends were cut back, 4 bases at V and 0 bases at J, with 14 bases in the middle. The germline gives CDR1 SGHRS, CDR2 YFSETQ. The CDR3 sequence is 16 residues long. CDR3 coding DNA: TGCGCCAGCAGCGGCCCGTTGATTAGCTCCTACAATGAGCAGTTCTTC. Amino acids: CASSGPLISSYNEQFF.

The chain carries TRBV28 and TRBJ1-2; D is uncertain. The CDR3 loop spans 12 amino acids. Germline CDR1 reads MDHEN; CDR2 reads SYDVKM. The germline V and J ends were trimmed by 4 bases and 4 bases, with 7 bases remaining between them. DNA for the CDR3: TGTGCCAGCAGTTCGAGGTCCTATGGCTACACCTTC. Its protein is CASSSRSYGYTF.

This chain's CDR3 is CASSLIGTGGTDTQYF. The CDR3 DNA sequence: TGTGCCAGCAGCTTAATCGGGACAGGAGGCACAGATACGCAGTATTTT. This chain joins TRBV7-2 and TRBJ2-3, with TRBD1 identical over 8 bases. The CDR3 extends over 16 amino acids. Germline CDR1 SGHTA, CDR2 FQGNSA. After removal of 2 bases from V and 1 base from J, the junction contained 5 bases not matched to a gene.

In this sample, this clone turned up a few times. The V call is TRBV19, the J call TRBJ1-5; D not resolved. V was pared by 5 bases and J by 4 bases, with 9 bases between. CDR3 length equals 13 residues. Germline V CDR1 and CDR2: LNHDA, SQIVND (reference sequence). CDR3 protein: CASSFFRNQPQHF. For the CDR3, the DNA is TGTGCCAGTAGTTTCTTTCGGAATCAGCCCCAGCATTTT.

V gene TRBV28 combines with J gene TRBJ2-5; TRBD2 agrees at 11 bases. The CDR3 covers 15 residues. Per the germline V gene, CDR1 is MDHEN and CDR2 is SYDVKM. Trimming removed 6 bases from V and 4 bases from J; junction bases left unmatched: 7. The CDR3 reads CASRGTSGTVETQYF. The CDR3 coding sequence is TGTGCCAGCAGGGGGACTAGCGGAACGGTAGAGACCCAGTACTTC.

The chain carries TRBV15 and TRBJ2-2, with 8 bases that match TRBD2. J was trimmed by 6 bases and V by 0 bases; bases with no gene match: 3. From germline, CDR1 is LNHNV and CDR2 YYDKDF (reference sequence). The CDR3 has 15 amino acids. CDR3 nucleotides: TGTGCCACCAGCAGAGATCGGGAGGGCGCCGGGGAGCTGTTTTTT. As protein: CATSRDREGAGELFF.

This clone occurred a few times. The chain is built from TRBV18 and TRBJ2-2; D is unclear. The CDR3 runs 11 residues. V was shortened by 6 bases and J by 4 bases, with 3 bases between the two germline ends. CDR1 and CDR2 (germline): KGHSH, LQKENI. CDR3 DNA: TGTGCCAGCTCTGGCACCGGGGAGCTGTTTTTT. This encodes CASSGTGELFF.

This clone was recorded a few times. The chain joins TRBV6-5 to TRBJ1-5; D not resolved. The CDR3 is made up of 13 amino acids. In germline, CDR1 is MNHEY, CDR2 SVGAGI. Trimming removed 6 bases at V and 3 bases at J, with 9 bases between. CDR3 residues: CASRAGINQPQHF. CDR3 DNA sequence: TGTGCCAGCAGAGCCGGGATCAATCAGCCCCAGCATTTT.

This clone turned up a few times. CDR3 DNA sequence: TGTGCCAGCAGCTCCGGGAATCCCCTGGAGCAGTTCTTC. The encoded protein is CASSSGNPLEQFF. The chain has TRBV11-2 and TRBJ2-1, with a possible D match to TRBD2 (5 bases). The V end was cut by 4 bases, the J end by 10 bases, with 14 bases between. Per germline, CDR1 SGHAT and CDR2 FQNNGV. The CDR3 loop spans 13 amino acids.

This chain links TRBV2 with TRBJ1-2, with D hard to call. CDR3 length: 14 amino acids. V was clipped by 6 bases and J by 3 bases, with 14 bases between them. Germline CDR1 is SNHLY and CDR2 is FYNNEI. The CDR3 DNA reads as TGTGCCAGCAGCCAACGCCCGACCTACTATGGCTACACCTTC. Translating gives CASSQRPTYYGYTF.

A few counts support this clone. The CDR3 DNA reads as TGCGCCAGCAGCCAAGTCGGGGTCTACAATGAGCAGTTCTTC. Protein: CASSQVGVYNEQFF. This chain links TRBV4-1 with TRBJ2-1; possibly TRBD2 for D (5 bases). This CDR3 region has 14 residues. The ends were cut back, 1 base at V and 3 bases at J, with 7 bases in the middle. Germline CDR1 is MGHRA and CDR2 is YSYEKL.

The gene calls are TRBV11-2 and TRBJ2-1, with D perhaps matching TRBD1 (5 bases). CDR3 length: 16 amino acids. The V end was cut by 1 base, the J end by 5 bases, with 15 bases between. Germline V gene sequence: CDR1 SGHAT, CDR2 FQNNGV. The chain's CDR3 is CASSLGSWGTDNEQFF. The CDR3 DNA is TGTGCCAGCAGCTTAGGAAGCTGGGGCACCGACAATGAGCAGTTCTTC.

This clone was detected only a few times. The genes are TRBV28 and TRBJ1-1; D may be TRBD1 (6 bases). Germline lookup yields CDR1 MDHEN and CDR2 SYDVKM. Trimming pared 4 bases from V and 9 bases from J, leaving 12 bases between. The CDR3 loop spans 12 amino acids. In DNA form, the CDR3 reads TGTGCCAGCAGTTCACAGGGTACTAAAGCTTTCTTT. This encodes CASSSQGTKAFF.

This CDR3 reads CASSDGGSLNIQYF. The CDR3 nucleotides are TGTGCCAGCAGCGACGGGGGGAGCTTAAACATTCAGTACTTC. This chain connects TRBV7-2 to TRBJ2-4, with 7 positions matching TRBD2. CDR1 is SGHTA and CDR2 is FQGNSA in the germline V gene. Trimming cost V 5 bases and J 6 bases; bases outside gene matches: 7. There are 14 residues in the CDR3.

In this sample, this clone turned up once. The V gene is TRBV5-1, the J gene TRBJ2-1, with 13 bases aligning to TRBD2. Germline loops: CDR1 SGHRS, CDR2 YFSETQ. Trimming cost V 3 bases and J 0 bases; bases outside gene matches: 12. This CDR3 has 20 amino acids. The CDR3 loop is CASSSEGGLAGLHSYNEQFF. Here the CDR3 DNA reads TGCGCCAGCAGCTCTGAGGGGGGACTAGCGGGACTGCACTCCTACAATGAGCAGTTCTTC.